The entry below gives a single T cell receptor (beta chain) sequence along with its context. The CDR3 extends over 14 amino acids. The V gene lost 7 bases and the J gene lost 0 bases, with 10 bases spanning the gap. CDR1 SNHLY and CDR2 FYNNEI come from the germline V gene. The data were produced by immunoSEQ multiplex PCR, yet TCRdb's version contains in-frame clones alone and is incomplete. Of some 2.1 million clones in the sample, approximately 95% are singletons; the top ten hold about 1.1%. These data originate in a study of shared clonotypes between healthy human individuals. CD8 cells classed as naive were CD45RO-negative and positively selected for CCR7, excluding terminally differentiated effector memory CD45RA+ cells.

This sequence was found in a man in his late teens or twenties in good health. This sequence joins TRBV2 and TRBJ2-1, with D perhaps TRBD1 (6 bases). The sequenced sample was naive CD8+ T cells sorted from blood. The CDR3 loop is CASKGGSSYNEQFF. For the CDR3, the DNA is TGTGCCAGCAAAGGGGGAAGCTCCTACAATGAGCAGTTCTTC.